Presented here are 27 T cell receptor beta chains from one specimen sequenced in a study of cytomegalovirus exposure and HLA in healthy donors. Both 60 Vbeta primers and 13 Jbeta primers went into the PCR. Sequenced by immunoSEQ multiplex PCR; TCRdb stores in-frame clones only, minus some. The sample shows about 110,000 clones, almost 75% of them seen only once. Sequencing was performed on PBMCs. The receptor source for this set is a man aged 35 to 55 in good health and CMV-seronegative.

This chain links TRBV5-1 with TRBJ1-3, with D perhaps matching TRBD1 (6 bases). This CDR3 has 16 residues. Trimming took 0 bases from V and 4 from J, leaving 14 bases between them. Germline V lookup: CDR1 SGHRS, CDR2 YFSETQ. CDR3: CASSLAGGRGGNTIYF. The CDR3 coding sequence is TGCGCCAGCAGCTTGGCCGGGGGGCGCGGAGGAAACACCATATATTTT.

The rearrangement joins TRBV5-4 to TRBJ2-7; 8 bases are shared with TRBD2. CDR1 is SGHNT and CDR2 is YYREEE in the germline V gene (reference sequence). The CDR3 spans 13 residues. V was pared by 6 bases and J by 6 bases, with 8 bases of the junction left unmatched. The CDR3 DNA reads as TGTGCCAGCAAAACCGCCGGGGGGGGCGAGCAGTACTTC. This encodes CASKTAGGGEQYF.

V is TRBV5-5 and J is TRBJ2-2; D perhaps matches TRBD1 (5 bases). Germline V gene sequence: CDR1 SGHKS, CDR2 YYEKEE (reference sequence). The V end was cut by 4 bases, the J end by 0 bases, with 19 bases between. The CDR3 is made up of 18 amino acids. The DNA for the CDR3 is TGTGCCAGCAGCCCCCGGACCCGACAGAAGTCGAACACCGGGGAGCTGTTTTTT. Its translation: CASSPRTRQKSNTGELFF.

This clone was observed a single time. The J gene is TRBJ1-2, the V gene TRBV7-3; 7 bases are shared with TRBD1. CDR3 size: 16 residues. The V gene's germline CDR1 is SGHTA and CDR2 FQGTGA. Trimming cost V 0 bases and J 2 bases; bases outside gene matches: 6. CDR3 sequence reads: CASSLTSPQGNYGYTF. CDR3 sequence (DNA): TGTGCCAGCAGCTTAACGAGTCCACAGGGGAACTATGGCTACACCTTC. The full variable domain, in which reference TRBV7-3 and TRBJ1-2 provide the parts outside the CDR3, is GAGVSQTPSNKVTEKGKYVELRCDPISGHTALYWYRQSLGQGPEFLIYFQGTGAADDSGLPNDRFFAVRPEGSVSTLKIQRTERGDSAVYLCASSLTSPQGNYGYTFGSGTRLTVV.

This chain uses TRBV5-3 with TRBJ1-6; tentative D call: TRBD1 (5 bases). TRBV5-3 is marked as an open reading frame, function uncertain. This CDR3 spans 16 amino acids. The germline V and J ends were trimmed by 3 bases and 11 bases, with 21 bases remaining between them. CDR3 loop: CARSSWEGRQPAPLHF. CDR3 in DNA: TGTGCCAGAAGCTCTTGGGAGGGGAGACAGCCTGCACCCCTCCACTTT.

This clone turned up a few times. The V gene is TRBV7-2, the J gene TRBJ1-2; no firm D call. Trimming left V 6 bases short and J 3 bases short, with 17 bases between. This CDR3 has 15 amino acids. Germline assignment: CDR1 SGHTA and CDR2 FQGNSA. The CDR3 loop reads CASRSPARRDYGYTF. Written as DNA, the CDR3 is TGTGCCAGCAGGTCTCCAGCCCGGCGGGACTATGGCTACACCTTC.

The J gene is TRBJ2-3, the V gene TRBV9, with unresolved D. Germline-derived CDR1 and CDR2 are SGDLS and YYNGEE. V was cut by 4 bases and J by 6 bases, with 9 bases left in between. This CDR3 contains 12 residues. CDR3 loop: CASSYSADTQYF. The DNA for the CDR3 is TGTGCCAGCAGCTACTCTGCGGATACGCAGTATTTT.

As concerns this clone: One end of the junction fails to match germline, which may point to a read error. The chain recombines TRBV5-1 with TRBJ1-2; D is perhaps TRBD1 (5 bases). CDR1 and CDR2 from the germline V gene are SGHRS and YFSETQ. The CDR3 loop spans 9 amino acids. The CDR3 region is CASSLAGGF. The CDR3 DNA reads as TGCGCCAGCAGCTTGGCCGGGGGCTTC.

V and J are TRBV5-1 and TRBJ2-1; TRBD1 might be the D (5 bases). In germline, CDR1 is SGHRS, CDR2 YFSETQ. Deletions cut 0 bases from V and 2 bases from J, with 9 bases between. This CDR3 contains 15 residues. The CDR3, as DNA: TGCGCCAGCAGCTTGGGGCAGGGTCCCTACAATGAGCAGTTCTTC. This encodes CASSLGQGPYNEQFF.

The genes are TRBV29-1 and TRBJ2-3, with D possibly matching TRBD1 (6 bases). The CDR3 consists of 14 residues. The V and J ends lost 8 bases and 0 bases respectively, with 15 bases between them. In germline, CDR1 is SQVTM, CDR2 ANQGSEA. CDR3 sequence (DNA): TGCAGCTCCACGACAGGAACTAGCACAGATACGCAGTATTTT. Encoded protein: CSSTTGTSTDTQYF.

The V call is TRBV4-3, the J call TRBJ1-2, with D unclear. The CDR3 spans 15 residues. The V gene's germline CDR1 is LGHNA and CDR2 YSLEER. Deletions cut 4 bases from V and 5 bases from J, with 17 bases between. CDR3 sequence reads: CASSPRKVGGYGYTF. The CDR3 bases are TGCGCCAGCAGCCCGAGGAAGGTCGGAGGGTATGGCTACACCTTC.

The rearrangement links TRBV5-1 to TRBJ2-1, with TRBD2 matching 9 bases. This CDR3 has 14 residues. The trim removed 0 bases at V and 10 bases at J, leaving 5 bases unmatched. Germline CDR1 is SGHRS and CDR2 is YFSETQ. CDR3 protein: CASSLVGTSHEQFF. The CDR3 DNA reads as TGCGCCAGCAGCTTGGTGGGGACTAGCCACGAGCAGTTCTTC. The full variable domain, in which reference TRBV5-1 and TRBJ2-1 provide the parts outside the CDR3, is KAGVTQTPRYLIKTRGQQVTLSCSPISGHRSVSWYQQTPGQGLQFLFEYFSETQRNKGNFPGRFSGRQFSNSRSEMNVSTLELGDSALYLCASSLVGTSHEQFFGPGTRLTVL.

This clone was detected only a few times. This chain joins TRBV7-2 and TRBJ2-7; 9 bases line up with TRBD1. CDR1 is SGHTA and CDR2 is FQGNSA in the germline V gene. The CDR3 has 14 amino acids. The J segment lost 2 bases and the V segment lost 4 bases, leaving 3 bases of the junction unmatched. In DNA, the CDR3 is TGTGCCAGCAGCTCTCACAGGGGGCCCTACGAGCAGTACTTC. Its translation: CASSSHRGPYEQYF.

In its sample, this clone was seen a few times. V usage is TRBV4-3 and J usage is TRBJ1-1, with a weak D call TRBD1 (5 bases). The CDR3 is 15 residues long. V was trimmed by 2 bases and J by 7 bases, leaving 17 bases between them. Per the germline V gene, CDR1 is LGHNA and CDR2 is YSLEER. The CDR3 reads CASSQILGGRGEAFF. CDR3 coding DNA: TGCGCCAGCAGCCAAATTCTGGGGGGAAGAGGTGAAGCTTTCTTT.

The chain employs TRBV19 and TRBJ2-3; D remains unclear. Germline-derived CDR1 and CDR2 are LNHDA and SQIVND (reference sequence). The CDR3 runs to 15 residues. V was clipped by 0 bases and J by 2 bases, with 9 bases between them. CDR3 nucleotide sequence: TGTGCCAGTAGTATAGAGGGCTACCCCACAGATACGCAGTATTTT. Encoded protein: CASSIEGYPTDTQYF.

This chain uses TRBV5-1 with TRBJ2-2; 9 bases match TRBD2. This CDR3 contains 18 residues. With V trimmed by 0 bases and J by 5 bases, 11 bases remained unmatched. Germline loops: CDR1 SGHRS, CDR2 YFSETQ. In nucleotides, the CDR3 is TGCGCCAGCAGCTTGGGGTCTCCTAGCGGGGTTGGAACCGGGGAGCTGTTTTTT. This translates into CASSLGSPSGVGTGELFF.

The chain couples TRBV11-1 to TRBJ2-5, with D tentatively TRBD1 (6 bases). V gave up 1 base and J gave up 5 bases, with 26 bases separating them. Germline-derived CDR1 and CDR2 are SGHAT and FQDESV (reference sequence). The CDR3 is made up of 19 amino acids. The CDR3 bases are TGTGCCAGCAGCTTAGATAGGGCTAGCCCAAGTCCCCAGGGGGAGACCCAGTACTTC. It is translated as CASSLDRASPSPQGETQYF.

The chain has TRBV4-3 and TRBJ2-2; 7 positions match TRBD2. The V segment lost 0 bases and the J segment 7 bases; nucleotides outside the gene matches: 8. The CDR3 length is 16 residues. CDR1 and CDR2 (germline): LGHNA, YSLEER. CDR3 region: CASSQESGLEGGELFF. CDR3 sequence (DNA): TGCGCCAGCAGCCAAGAATCCGGACTAGAAGGCGGGGAGCTGTTTTTT.

This clone came up a few times. The V gene is TRBV25-1, the J gene TRBJ2-7, with D perhaps TRBD1 (5 bases). Trimming removed 4 bases at V and 5 bases at J, with 15 bases between. Germline V gene sequence: CDR1 MGHDK, CDR2 SYGVNS. CDR3 length: 14 amino acids. The DNA of the CDR3 is TGTGCCAGCAGTGCCATCAGGGAAAAAGACGAGCAGTACTTC. Its translation is CASSAIREKDEQYF.

The V gene is TRBV5-1, the J gene TRBJ2-2; possible D gene TRBD1, 6 bases. The CDR3 sequence is 13 residues long. Trimming removed 5 bases at V and 5 bases at J, with 10 bases between. Germline V gene data show CDR1 as SGHRS and CDR2 as YFSETQ. The CDR3 nucleotides read TGCGCCAGCAGTCACGGACAGACCGGGGAGCTGTTTTTT. This sequence encodes CASSHGQTGELFF. The variable domain in full, with the rest retrieved from reference TRBV5-1 and TRBJ2-2, is KAGVTQTPRYLIKTRGQQVTLSCSPISGHRSVSWYQQTPGQGLQFLFEYFSETQRNKGNFPGRFSGRQFSNSRSEMNVSTLELGDSALYLCASSHGQTGELFFGEGSRLTVL.

The CDR3 coding sequence is TGTGCCAGCAGCTTGAGTTGGCGGGACAGGGCCGTCTACGAGCAGTACTTC. Amino acids: CASSLSWRDRAVYEQYF. This rearrangement joins TRBV5-5 to TRBJ2-7; 9 bases are a match to TRBD1. Germline CDR1 reads SGHKS; CDR2 reads YYEKEE (reference sequence). The CDR3 spans 17 residues. The junction had 11 bases not matched to a gene; V was cut back by 1 base and J by 3 bases.

This clone was picked up one time. The chain combines TRBV27 with TRBJ2-6; 8 bases agree with TRBD1. CDR1 and CDR2 from the germline V gene are MNHEY and SMNVEV (reference sequence). The CDR3 has 17 residues. Trimming cost V 5 bases and J 4 bases; bases outside gene matches: 10. CDR3 region: CASSAKRTGNGANVLTF. CDR3 in DNA: TGTGCCAGCAGTGCTAAAAGGACAGGGAACGGGGCCAACGTCCTGACTTTC. The whole variable domain, filled in from reference TRBV27 and TRBJ2-6, reads EAQVTQNPRYLITVTGKKLTVTCSQNMNHEYMSWYRQDPGLGLRQIYYSMNVEVTDKGDVPEGYKVSRKEKRNFPLILESPSPNQTSLYFCASSAKRTGNGANVLTFGAGSRLTVL.

This clone has only a few counts. This chain links TRBV7-9 with TRBJ2-2, with 8 bases aligning to TRBD2. V lost 5 bases to trimming and J lost 7 bases; unmatched junction nucleotides: 9. The CDR3 loop spans 15 amino acids. In germline, CDR1 is SEHNR, CDR2 FQNEAQ (reference sequence). The CDR3 loop reads CASSPSRGGYGELFF. The CDR3 region has the DNA TGTGCCAGCAGCCCGAGCCGGGGGGGATACGGGGAGCTGTTTTTT.

The chain is built from TRBV2 and TRBJ1-5; 7 bases align to TRBD1. The length of the CDR3 is 14 residues. The J segment lost 2 bases and the V segment lost 4 bases, leaving 2 bases of the junction unmatched. CDR1 is SNHLY, CDR2 FYNNEI, per germline. CDR3 in amino acids: CASSGQGGNQPQHF. The DNA for the CDR3 is TGTGCCAGCAGTGGGCAGGGGGGCAATCAGCCCCAGCATTTT.

The chain has TRBV5-6 and TRBJ1-5, with 11 bases fitting TRBD1. Germline CDR1 SGHDT, CDR2 YYEEEE. The CDR3 sequence is 13 residues long. Trimming removed 4 bases from V and 7 bases from J; junction bases left unmatched: 1. The CDR3 reads CASSGQGAQPQHF. The CDR3 DNA reads as TGTGCCAGCAGCGGACAGGGGGCACAGCCCCAGCATTTT.

In its sample, this clone was seen a few times. V usage is TRBV21-1 and J usage is TRBJ2-7; the table's D call of TRBD1 was not tested on the DNA. TRBV21-1 is shown as a pseudogene. This CDR3 spans 15 amino acids. The DNA for the CDR3 is TGTGCCAGCAGCAAAGGGCGGACAGGGCCCTACGAGCAGTACTTC. Its protein product is CASSKGRTGPYEQYF.

For the CDR3, the DNA is TGTGCCACCGGGCGGCGGGGGGAGGGAGAGACCCAGTACTTC. Its protein is CATGRRGEGETQYF. This chain links TRBV15 with TRBJ2-5, with 8 bases aligning to TRBD2. This CDR3 is 14 amino acids long. Germline loops: CDR1 LNHNV, CDR2 YYDKDF (reference sequence). With V trimmed by 8 bases and J by 4 bases, 9 bases remained unmatched.